These 30 T cell receptor beta chains originate from one sample sequenced in a study of early T cells in non-severe SARS-CoV-2 infection. TCRdb processed the 5' RACE reads anew with MiXCR; each CDR3 protein has one entry. Here the sample spans around 70,000 distinct CDR3 sequences, 9.1% being singletons. Source material: whole blood. The source of these receptors is an adult who was a healthcare worker with PCR-confirmed SARS-CoV-2 infection or an uninfected control (not recorded which).

This clonotype showed up many times. J is TRBJ2-1 and V is TRBV11-3; D possibly corresponds to TRBD1 (6 bases). Trimming took 5 bases from V and 7 from J, leaving 15 bases between them. CDR1 is SGHNT and CDR2 is YENEEA in the germline V gene. The CDR3 runs to 14 residues. CDR3 protein: CASSADRYRNEQFF. For the CDR3, the DNA is TGTGCCAGCAGCGCAGACAGGTATAGGAATGAGCAGTTCTTC.

At least ten counts were recorded for this clonotype. The chain joins TRBV3-1 to TRBJ2-3; a possible D gene is TRBD1 (6 bases). Looked up from germline, CDR1 is LGHDT and CDR2 is YNNKEL (reference sequence). The CDR3 covers 13 residues. V shed 4 bases and J shed 8 bases, with 13 bases lying between them. The chain's CDR3 is CASSPIGQTTQYF. CDR3 coding DNA: TGTGCCAGCAGCCCGATTGGACAGACTACGCAGTATTTT.

Remarks on this clonotype: A much larger clonotype is one base distant, so this may be a read error. This chain joins TRBV20-1 and TRBJ2-3; 10 bases align to TRBD2. The length of the CDR3 is 18 residues. Germline V gene data show CDR1 as DFQATT and CDR2 as SNEGSKA (reference sequence). The CDR3 DNA reads TGCAGTGCTAGAGGTGGGACTAGCGAACGCTTAGGGACAGATACGCGGTATTTT. This sequence encodes CSARGGTSERLGTDTRYF.

The chain couples TRBV5-4 to TRBJ2-3; TRBD1 might be the D (7 bases). This CDR3 contains 13 residues. CDR1 is SGHNT and CDR2 is YYREEE in the germline V gene (reference sequence). V gave up 4 bases and J gave up 5 bases, with 11 bases separating them. The CDR3 bases are TGTGCCAGCAGCCCCCAGGGGGGAGATACGCAGTATTTT. It translates to CASSPQGGDTQYF. The complete variable domain, with remaining parts taken from reference TRBV5-4 and TRBJ2-3, reads ETGVTQSPTHLIKTRGQQVTLRCSSQSGHNTVSWYQQALGQGPQFIFQYYREEENGRGNFPPRFSGLQFPNYSSELNVNALELDDSALYLCASSPQGGDTQYFGPGTRLTVL.

In its sample, this clonotype was seen many times. The V and J genes are TRBV14 and TRBJ2-7; 9 nucleotides align to TRBD1. The V and J ends lost 0 bases and 7 bases, in that order; junction bases with no gene match: 7. The CDR3 spans 15 residues. Germline V gene data show CDR1 as SGHDN and CDR2 as FVKESK. The CDR3 spells CASSQEYGTGREQYF. Here the CDR3 DNA reads TGTGCCAGCAGCCAAGAGTACGGGACAGGGCGGGAGCAGTACTTC.

The V call is TRBV29-1, the J call TRBJ2-3, with D hard to call. The length of the CDR3 is 13 residues. Germline CDR1 is SQVTM and CDR2 is ANQGSEA. The V end was cut by 8 bases, the J end by 1 base, with 13 bases between. This CDR3 is CSISTLGTDTQYF. The CDR3 nucleotides are TGCAGCATCTCCACGCTCGGCACAGATACGCAGTATTTT.

The V gene is TRBV30, the J gene TRBJ2-7; D not certain. Germline V CDR1 and CDR2: GTSNPN, SVGIG (reference sequence). V was pared by 2 bases and J by 4 bases, with 6 bases between. The CDR3 sequence is 11 residues long. CDR3 amino acids: CAWSNQYEQYF. In DNA form, the CDR3 reads TGTGCCTGGAGTAACCAATACGAGCAGTACTTC.

This clonotype has a count of ten or more. V gene TRBV11-2 combines with J gene TRBJ2-1; 7 bases align to TRBD2. The CDR3 has 15 amino acids. Germline trimming cut 5 bases from V and 2 bases from J; bases unmatched to any gene: 6. CDR1 is SGHAT, CDR2 FQNNGV, per germline. The CDR3 DNA sequence: TGTGCCAGCAGCCGTGGACTAGATCCCTACAATGAGCAGTTCTTC. It specifies CASSRGLDPYNEQFF.

Turning to this clonotype: The junction shows a germline mismatch at one end, possibly a read error. The chain couples TRBV6-5 to TRBJ1-6; the D gene is possibly TRBD1 (5 bases). The germline CDR1 and CDR2 sequences are MNHEY and SVGAGI. The CDR3 has 14 residues. The CDR3 DNA sequence: TGTGCCAGCAGTCCCGGGACTGGTAATTCACCCCTCTACTTT. Protein: CASSPGTGNSPLYF.

This clonotype occurred a few times. V gene TRBV12-3 or TRBV12-4 combines with J gene TRBJ2-5; D call uncertain. The ends were cut back, 3 bases at V and 2 bases at J, with 13 bases in the middle. This CDR3 contains 15 residues. This CDR3 is CASSFQLDRQETQYF. The CDR3 nucleotides read TGTGCCAGCAGTTTCCAGCTTGACCGGCAAGAGACCCAGTACTTC.

This clonotype appeared many times. This chain links TRBV7-2 with TRBJ2-1; 7 nucleotides agree with TRBD2. CDR1 and CDR2 (germline): SGHTA, FQGNSA. The CDR3 extends over 13 amino acids. The J segment lost 7 bases and the V segment lost 2 bases, leaving 2 bases of the junction unmatched. CDR3 region: CASSLRLANEQFF. For the CDR3, the DNA is TGTGCCAGCAGCTTACGACTAGCAAATGAGCAGTTCTTC.

This clonotype was picked up many times. The V and J genes are TRBV10-3 and TRBJ2-5, with 9 positions matching TRBD1. Trimming cost V 5 bases and J 4 bases; bases outside gene matches: 11. From germline, CDR1 is ENHRY and CDR2 SYGVKD. CDR3 size: 16 residues. CDR3 region: CAISPDGTGYLETQYF. DNA of the CDR3: TGTGCCATCAGTCCCGACGGGACAGGGTACCTAGAGACCCAGTACTTC.

This clonotype was picked up many times. The gene calls are TRBV11-1 and TRBJ2-3, with TRBD2 matching 9 bases. Germline CDR1 and CDR2: SGHAT and FQDESV (reference sequence). V shed 2 bases and J 4 bases; nucleotides not matched to a gene: 7. The CDR3 extends over 16 amino acids. The CDR3 DNA is TGTGCCAGCAGCTTAATGAAAGCGGGAGGTGCAGATACGCAGTATTTT. This translates into CASSLMKAGGADTQYF.

The gene calls are TRBV7-9 and TRBJ2-2; D not resolved. From germline, CDR1 is SEHNR and CDR2 FQNEAQ (reference sequence). CDR3 length equals 15 residues. Trimming removed 6 bases at V and 5 bases at J, with 16 bases between. The CDR3 spells CASRQTTGGTGELFF. CDR3 nucleotide sequence: TGTGCCAGCAGACAGACCACCGGCGGTACCGGGGAGCTGTTTTTT.

A few counts support this clonotype. The CDR3 DNA sequence: TGTGCCACCAGCAGAGATCGAGCAGTCTACGAGCAGTACTTC. It codes for CATSRDRAVYEQYF. The chain uses TRBV15 and TRBJ2-7; D is undetermined. The germline V and J ends were trimmed by 0 bases and 3 bases, with 9 bases remaining between them. The germline V gene encodes CDR1 LNHNV and CDR2 YYDKDF (reference sequence). The CDR3 has 14 residues.

The CDR3 nucleotides read TGTGCCAGCAGCTTGGGGGTAGCGGGAACGGAGACCCAGTACTTC. Translating gives CASSLGVAGTETQYF. The chain uses TRBV7-9 and TRBJ2-5; 8 nucleotides align to TRBD2. There are 15 residues in the CDR3. The junction had 8 bases not matched to a gene; V was cut back by 3 bases and J by 5 bases. Per the germline V gene, CDR1 is SEHNR and CDR2 is FQNEAQ (reference sequence).

The CDR3 nucleotides are TGTGCCTGCGGGAGAGGGAACACCGGGGAGCTGTTTTTT. Protein product: CACGRGNTGELFF. The chain uses TRBV30 and TRBJ2-2; D possibly corresponds to TRBD2 (6 bases). Germline values: CDR1 GTSNPN, CDR2 SVGIG (reference sequence). This CDR3 comprises 13 residues. V lost 6 bases, J lost 1 base, and 9 bases lay in between.

The chain has TRBV7-8 and TRBJ2-2, with a weak D call TRBD2 (6 bases). Trimming removed 8 bases at V and 3 bases at J, with 10 bases between. The CDR3 consists of 13 residues. Germline V gives CDR1 SGHVS, CDR2 FQNEAQ. CDR3 sequence reads: CASGRDHTGELFF. The DNA of the CDR3 is TGTGCCAGCGGGCGGGACCACACCGGGGAGCTGTTTTTT.

This chain links TRBV2 with TRBJ2-2; unclear D gene. CDR3 length equals 12 residues. With 6 bases removed from V and 2 bases from J, the gap between germline ends came to 4 bases. Germline V gene sequence: CDR1 SNHLY, CDR2 FYNNEI. The CDR3 spells CASSGNTGELFF. The CDR3 coding sequence is TGTGCCAGCAGCGGAAACACCGGGGAGCTGTTTTTT.

This clonotype was counted between two and nine times. The rearrangement uses TRBV20-1 and TRBJ2-7, with 13 bases that match TRBD2. V gave up 1 base and J gave up 7 bases; unmatched junction bases: 4. The CDR3 has 14 amino acids. Germline CDR1 DFQATT, CDR2 SNEGSKA (reference sequence). CDR3 nucleotides: TGCAGTGCTAGAGCCCCGGGACTAGCGGGGGAGCAGTACTTC. It is translated as CSARAPGLAGEQYF.

The chain links TRBV20-1 to TRBJ2-1; no clear D gene. CDR3 length: 12 amino acids. The ends were cut back, 6 bases at V and 4 bases at J, with 10 bases in the middle. Germline values: CDR1 DFQATT, CDR2 SNEGSKA (reference sequence). The CDR3 loop is CSANPRYNEQFF. DNA for the CDR3: TGCAGTGCCAATCCCCGGTACAATGAGCAGTTCTTC.

This clonotype came up a few times. The CDR3 protein is CASSTRLAGGTYGHNEQFF. The CDR3 nucleotides are TGTGCCAGTAGTACAAGACTAGCGGGAGGGACTTACGGTCACAATGAGCAGTTCTTC. The V gene is TRBV19, the J gene TRBJ2-1; 14 nucleotides align to TRBD2. The CDR3 is 19 residues long. Germline assignment: CDR1 LNHDA and CDR2 SQIVND (reference sequence). The J segment lost 5 bases and the V segment lost 4 bases, leaving 13 bases of the junction unmatched.

This clonotype has ten or more counts. The J gene is TRBJ2-3, the V gene TRBV2, with 8 bases lining up with TRBD2. Germline loops: CDR1 SNHLY, CDR2 FYNNEI. The V segment lost 7 bases and the J segment 6 bases; nucleotides outside the gene matches: 12. This CDR3 spans 15 amino acids. For the CDR3, the DNA is TGTGCCAGCATCCCCAGCGGGAGTTACGGGGATACGCAGTATTTT. This encodes CASIPSGSYGDTQYF.

The chain uses TRBV3-1 and TRBJ2-1, with 8 bases identical to TRBD1. Per germline, CDR1 LGHDT and CDR2 YNNKEL (reference sequence). This CDR3 comprises 16 residues. V lost 2 bases to trimming and J lost 3 bases; unmatched junction nucleotides: 6. Here the CDR3 DNA reads TGTGCCAGCAGCCAACGACCGGGACAGGACTACAATGAGCAGTTCTTC. It yields the protein CASSQRPGQDYNEQFF.

This clonotype came up a few times. This chain links TRBV30 with TRBJ2-3, with D tentatively TRBD2 (6 bases). The ends were cut back, 2 bases at V and 4 bases at J, with 10 bases in the middle. CDR1 and CDR2 from the germline V gene are GTSNPN and SVGIG (reference sequence). The CDR3 sequence is 13 residues long. Here the CDR3 reads CAWSRLVADTQYF. The CDR3 DNA sequence: TGTGCCTGGAGTCGACTAGTCGCAGATACGCAGTATTTT.

This rearrangement joins TRBV5-1 to TRBJ2-1; unclear D gene. Germline assignment: CDR1 SGHRS and CDR2 YFSETQ. Trimming cost V 0 bases and J 0 bases, with 7 bases left between them. The CDR3 has 15 amino acids. CDR3 in DNA: TGCGCCAGCAGCTTGGGTTCCTACTCCTACAATGAGCAGTTCTTC. This gives the protein CASSLGSYSYNEQFF.

In its sample, this clonotype was seen a few times. V usage is TRBV5-1 and J usage is TRBJ2-3; the D call may be TRBD1 or TRBD2 (5 bases each). There are 15 residues in the CDR3. CDR1 SGHRS and CDR2 YFSETQ come from the germline V gene. The ends were cut back, 4 bases at V and 2 bases at J, with 14 bases in the middle. In DNA form, the CDR3 reads TGCGCCAGCAGCCCTCACGGGGCGGACACAGATACGCAGTATTTT. It specifies CASSPHGADTDTQYF.

This clonotype was recorded many times. The chain employs TRBV15 and TRBJ1-1, with D unclear. The CDR3 has 16 amino acids. Germline assignment: CDR1 LNHNV and CDR2 YYDKDF (reference sequence). V lost 5 bases, J lost 0 bases, and 16 bases lay in between. This CDR3 is CATSEKTFSMNTEAFF. CDR3 coding DNA: TGTGCCACCAGCGAAAAAACATTTTCCATGAACACTGAAGCTTTCTTT.

V gene TRBV7-9 combines with J gene TRBJ1-1; possibly TRBD1 for D (6 bases). Trimming left V 1 base short and J 8 bases short, with 23 bases between. Looked up from germline, CDR1 is SEHNR and CDR2 is FQNEAQ (reference sequence). The CDR3 contains 17 residues. CDR3 DNA: TGTGCCAGCAGCTTAGTAAGGATGGGGCAGGGGATGGCAGAAGCTTTCTTT. It translates to CASSLVRMGQGMAEAFF.

This clonotype was counted at least ten times. This chain connects TRBV7-6 to TRBJ2-7; 7 nucleotides line up with TRBD1. The CDR3 sequence is 14 residues long. Trimming removed 9 bases from V and 4 bases from J; junction bases left unmatched: 12. Germline V lookup: CDR1 SGHVS, CDR2 FNYEAQ. DNA for the CDR3: TGTGCCAGTTCCCCCTCCGGGACAGTGTACGAGCAGTACTTC. This codes for CASSPSGTVYEQYF.